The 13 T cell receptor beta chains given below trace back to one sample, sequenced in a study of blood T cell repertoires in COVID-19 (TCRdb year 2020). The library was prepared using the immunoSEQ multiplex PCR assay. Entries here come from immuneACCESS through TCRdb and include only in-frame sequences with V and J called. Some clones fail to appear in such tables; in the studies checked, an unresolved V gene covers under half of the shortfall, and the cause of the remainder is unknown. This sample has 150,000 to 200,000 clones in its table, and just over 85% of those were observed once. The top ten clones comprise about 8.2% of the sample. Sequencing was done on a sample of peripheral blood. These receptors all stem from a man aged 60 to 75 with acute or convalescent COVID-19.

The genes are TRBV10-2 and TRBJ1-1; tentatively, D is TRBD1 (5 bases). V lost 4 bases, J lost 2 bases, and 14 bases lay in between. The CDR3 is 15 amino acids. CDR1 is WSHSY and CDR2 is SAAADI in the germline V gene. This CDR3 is CASSGPRQPNTEAFF. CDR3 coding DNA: TGCGCCAGCAGTGGGCCGCGACAGCCCAACACTGAAGCTTTCTTT.

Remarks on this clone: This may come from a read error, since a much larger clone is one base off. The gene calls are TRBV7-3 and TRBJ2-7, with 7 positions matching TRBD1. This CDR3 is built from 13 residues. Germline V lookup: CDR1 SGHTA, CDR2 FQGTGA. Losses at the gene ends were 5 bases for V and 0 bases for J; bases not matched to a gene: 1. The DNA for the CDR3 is TGTGCCAGCAGCCGGGACAGCTCCTACGAGCAGTACTTC. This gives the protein CASSRDSSYEQYF.

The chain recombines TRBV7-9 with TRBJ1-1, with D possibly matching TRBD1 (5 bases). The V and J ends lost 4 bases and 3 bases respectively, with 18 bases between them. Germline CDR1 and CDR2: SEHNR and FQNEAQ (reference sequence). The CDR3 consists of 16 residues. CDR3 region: CASSYQGQHEDTEAFF. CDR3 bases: TGTGCCAGCAGCTACCAGGGCCAACATGAGGACACTGAAGCTTTCTTT.

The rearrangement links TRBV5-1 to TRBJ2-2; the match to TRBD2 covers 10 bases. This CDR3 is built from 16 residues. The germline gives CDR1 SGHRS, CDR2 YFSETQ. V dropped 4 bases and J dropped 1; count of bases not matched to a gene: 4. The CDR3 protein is CASSPGTSVNTGELFF. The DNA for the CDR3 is TGCGCCAGCAGCCCCGGGACTAGCGTGAACACCGGGGAGCTGTTTTTT.

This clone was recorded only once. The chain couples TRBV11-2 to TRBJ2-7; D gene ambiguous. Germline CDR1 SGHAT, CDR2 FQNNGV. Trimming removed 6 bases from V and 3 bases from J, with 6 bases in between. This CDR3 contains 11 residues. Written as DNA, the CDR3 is TGTGCCAGCAGTTACATCTACGAGCAGTACTTC. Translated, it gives CASSYIYEQYF.

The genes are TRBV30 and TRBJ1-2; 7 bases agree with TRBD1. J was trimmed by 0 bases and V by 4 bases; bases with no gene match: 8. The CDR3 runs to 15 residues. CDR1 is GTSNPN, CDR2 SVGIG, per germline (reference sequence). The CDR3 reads CAWTRRGQPNYGYTF. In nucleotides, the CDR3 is TGTGCCTGGACCCGCAGGGGACAGCCTAACTATGGCTACACCTTC.

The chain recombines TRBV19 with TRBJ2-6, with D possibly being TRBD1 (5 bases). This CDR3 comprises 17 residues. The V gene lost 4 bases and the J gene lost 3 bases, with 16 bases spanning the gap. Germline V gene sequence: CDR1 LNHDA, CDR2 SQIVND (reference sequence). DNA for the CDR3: TGTGCCAGTAGTAAGGTAGGGGCGTCTGATGGGGCCAACGTCCTGACTTTC. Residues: CASSKVGASDGANVLTF. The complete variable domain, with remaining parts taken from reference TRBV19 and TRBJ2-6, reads DGGITQSPKYLFRKEGQNVTLSCEQNLNHDAMYWYRQDPGQGLRLIYYSQIVNDFQKGDIAEGYSVSREKKESFPLTVTSAQKNPTAFYLCASSKVGASDGANVLTFGAGSRLTVL.

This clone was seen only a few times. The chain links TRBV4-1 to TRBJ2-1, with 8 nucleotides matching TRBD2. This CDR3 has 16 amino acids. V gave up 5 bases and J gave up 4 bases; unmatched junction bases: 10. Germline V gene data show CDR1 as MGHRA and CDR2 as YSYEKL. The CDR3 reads CASSIPAGVSYNEQFF. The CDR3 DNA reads TGCGCCAGCAGCATACCAGCGGGAGTGTCGTACAATGAGCAGTTCTTC.

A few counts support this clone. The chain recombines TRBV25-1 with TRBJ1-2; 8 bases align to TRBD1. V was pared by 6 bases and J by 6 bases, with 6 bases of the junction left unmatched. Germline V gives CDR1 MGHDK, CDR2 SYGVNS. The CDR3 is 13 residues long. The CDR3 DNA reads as TGTGCCAGCAGGAGACAGGGGTCACATGGCTACACCTTC. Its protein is CASRRQGSHGYTF.

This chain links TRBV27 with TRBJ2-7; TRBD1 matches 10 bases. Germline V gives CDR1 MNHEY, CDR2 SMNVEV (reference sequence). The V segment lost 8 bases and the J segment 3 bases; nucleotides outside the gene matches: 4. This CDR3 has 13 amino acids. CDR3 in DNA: TGTGCCAGCGGCCGGGACAGGGGCTACGAGCAGTACTTC. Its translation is CASGRDRGYEQYF.

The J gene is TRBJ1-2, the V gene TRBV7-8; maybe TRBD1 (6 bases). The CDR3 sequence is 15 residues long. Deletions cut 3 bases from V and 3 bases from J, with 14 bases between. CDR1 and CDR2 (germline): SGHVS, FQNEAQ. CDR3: CASSLGQGLDYGYTF. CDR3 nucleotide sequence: TGTGCCAGCAGCTTGGGGCAGGGGCTAGACTATGGCTACACCTTC.

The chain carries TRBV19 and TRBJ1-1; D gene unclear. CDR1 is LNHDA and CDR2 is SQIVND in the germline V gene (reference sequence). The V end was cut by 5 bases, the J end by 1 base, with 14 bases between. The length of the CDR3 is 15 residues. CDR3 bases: TGTGCCAGTAGTCCCCGTTCAGCGGGGAACACTGAAGCTTTCTTT. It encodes CASSPRSAGNTEAFF.

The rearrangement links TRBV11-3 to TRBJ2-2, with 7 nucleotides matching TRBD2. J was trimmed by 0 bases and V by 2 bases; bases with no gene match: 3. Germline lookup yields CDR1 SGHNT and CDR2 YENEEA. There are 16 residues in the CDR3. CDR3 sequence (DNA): TGTGCCAGCAGCTTACGGCTAGCGGCGAACACCGGGGAGCTGTTTTTT. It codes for CASSLRLAANTGELFF.